The source of this T cell receptor beta chain is a study of blood T cell repertoires in COVID-19. The repertoire was sequenced with immunoSEQ multiplex PCR; TCRdb's copy has only in-frame clones and lacks some. The sample records 150,000 to 200,000 clones, about 88% being singletons. With 0 bases clipped from V and 2 bases from J, the junction kept 15 bases outside the gene matches. In germline, CDR1 is MRHNA, CDR2 SNTAGT. This CDR3 comprises 19 residues. The chain uses TRBV6-4 and TRBJ1-1; 7 bases map to TRBD1. Sequencing used peripheral blood. This receptor was obtained from a man younger than 35 with acute or convalescent COVID-19. Here the CDR3 reads CASSDSLRAGGKLNTEAFF. For the CDR3, the DNA is TGTGCCAGCAGTGACTCGTTAAGGGCAGGGGGAAAACTAAACACTGAAGCTTTCTTT.